Detailed here is one T cell receptor beta chain. Its cognate antigen is unknown. The germline gene is not matched at one end of the junction; a read error may be the cause. The source of the sample is a study of early T cells in non-severe SARS-CoV-2 infection. Across the study: Chains were unpaired, as sequencing was done on bulk RNA from unsorted whole blood. Study results and limitations: There was a bias toward anti-spike CD8 responses in VDJdb matching, which missed private and CD4 specificities.

This CDR3 spans 12 amino acids. Germline V CDR1 and CDR2: DFQATT, SNEGSKA (reference sequence). Researchers tagged individual cDNA molecules with unique molecular identifiers. In TCRdb, the 5' RACE reads were re-called with MiXCR into one record per CDR3 protein. The sample contains approximately 85,000 distinct CDR3 sequences, about 12% of which appear only once. Sequencing used whole blood. This chain connects TRBV20-1 to TRBJ2-1, with D unclear. The clonotype was recovered from an adult who was a healthcare worker with PCR-confirmed SARS-CoV-2 infection or an uninfected control (not recorded which). DNA for the CDR3: TGCAGTGCTAGCGGAAGATACAATGGGCAGTTCTTC. Translating it yields CSASGRYNGQFF.